Included here is one T cell receptor beta chain sequence, with context. These data are taken from a study of blood T cell repertoires in COVID-19. Study information: Material from acute and convalescent COVID-19 was sourced from the United States, Italy and Spain. The cDNA or gDNA used as material had been derived from T cells, B-cell-depleted T cells, or PBMCs.

Enrolment of Seattle patients took place during active infection, and they were followed longitudinally. CDR3 length equals 13 residues. The germline CDR1 and CDR2 sequences are KGHSH and LQKENI. The trim removed 3 bases at V and 10 bases at J, leaving 4 bases unmatched. Source study methods: Cell counts per sample came from amplifying reference gene primers. Sequenced by immunoSEQ multiplex PCR; TCRdb stores in-frame clones only, minus some. V and J calls and clone size are given by that table; D and trimming were obtained from the DNA. Of 200,000 to 300,000 clones in the sample, approximately 86% were seen once.

The V call is TRBV18, the J call TRBJ2-1, with 9 nucleotides matching TRBD2. Sample: peripheral blood. The clonotype comes from a woman aged 55-70 years with COVID-19, enrolled during active disease. Here the CDR3 DNA reads TGTGCCAGCTCACCGAGGCGGGAGGGGGAGCAGTTCTTC. It specifies CASSPRREGEQFF.